The 23 T cell receptor beta chains below all came from one sample that was sequenced in a study of OX40 agonist ivuxolimab in advanced cancers. Produced via immunoSEQ multiplex PCR; TCRdb's table is partial and in-frame only. The repertoire holds fewer than 75,000 clones, with around nine tenths as singletons. The source material was CD4+ or CD8+ T cells sorted from blood, sampled in a trial of the OX40 agonist ivuxolimab. All receptors come from an adult with an advanced solid tumor such as melanoma, head and neck, liver or kidney cancer.

The chain carries TRBV29-1 and TRBJ1-1, with a weak D call TRBD1 (5 bases). The germline gives CDR1 SQVTM, CDR2 ANQGSEA. The CDR3 covers 14 residues. V lost 5 bases and J 1 base, leaving 14 bases between the germline ends. CDR3 nucleotide sequence: TGCAGCGTTTTCAGCGGGGCGGGGAACACTGAAGCTTTCTTT. This sequence encodes CSVFSGAGNTEAFF.

The gene calls are TRBV5-1 and TRBJ1-3; D remains unclear. The germline CDR1 and CDR2 sequences are SGHRS and YFSETQ. V lost 3 bases and J lost 0, with 7 bases in between. The length of the CDR3 is 14 residues. CDR3 protein: CASSSRDSGNTIYF. DNA of the CDR3: TGCGCCAGCAGCTCCCGGGACTCTGGAAACACCATATATTTT.

The chain has TRBV5-4 and TRBJ2-7; 8 bases agree with TRBD1. CDR1 is SGHNT and CDR2 is YYREEE in the germline V gene (reference sequence). V gave up 9 bases and J gave up 2 bases; unmatched junction bases: 7. This CDR3 region has 13 residues. CDR3 protein: CATGTGDTYEQYF. Here the CDR3 DNA reads TGTGCCACCGGGACAGGAGATACCTACGAGCAGTACTTC.

This sequence joins TRBV6-5 and TRBJ2-1; possible D gene TRBD1, 6 bases. This CDR3 spans 13 amino acids. Trimming cost V 6 bases and J 12 bases, with 18 bases left between them. Germline V CDR1 and CDR2: MNHEY, SVGAGI. This CDR3 reads CASSRDTSTWQFF. The CDR3 DNA follows: TGTGCCAGCAGCAGGGACACTTCAACGTGGCAGTTCTTC.

The rearrangement links TRBV30 to TRBJ2-7; possible D gene TRBD1, 6 bases. The CDR3 has 11 amino acids. The germline V gene has CDR1 GTSNPN and CDR2 SVGIG (reference sequence). Between the trimmed V and J ends, which lost 5 bases and 3 bases, there was a span of 8 bases. The CDR3 nucleotides read TGTGCCTGGCAGGGGAACTACGAGCAGTACTTC. Translating gives CAWQGNYEQYF.

The chain carries TRBV5-1 and TRBJ1-1; 9 bases are a match to TRBD1. The CDR3 runs 16 residues. J was trimmed by 4 bases and V by 4 bases; bases with no gene match: 11. CDR1 SGHRS and CDR2 YFSETQ come from the germline V gene. In DNA, the CDR3 is TGCGCCAGCAGCCTCTGGGACAGGGTCTCGAGCACTGAAGCTTTCTTT. Translation gives CASSLWDRVSSTEAFF. Together with reference TRBV5-1 and TRBJ1-1, the CDR3 gives the full variable domain: KAGVTQTPRYLIKTRGQQVTLSCSPISGHRSVSWYQQTPGQGLQFLFEYFSETQRNKGNFPGRFSGRQFSNSRSEMNVSTLELGDSALYLCASSLWDRVSSTEAFFGQGTRLTVV.

V gene TRBV5-1 combines with J gene TRBJ2-2; D possibly uses TRBD1 or TRBD2 (5 bases each). Germline CDR1 is SGHRS and CDR2 is YFSETQ. CDR3 size: 18 residues. V gave up 4 bases and J gave up 3 bases, with 22 bases separating them. The CDR3, as DNA: TGCGCCAGCAGCCCTGCCCTCTGGGAGAGGGGTGACACCGGGGAGCTGTTTTTT. Its protein is CASSPALWERGDTGELFF.

The rearrangement uses TRBV28 and TRBJ2-7, with a possible D match to TRBD2 (5 bases). V gave up 6 bases and J gave up 2 bases, with 11 bases separating them. This CDR3 has 13 residues. The germline gives CDR1 MDHEN, CDR2 SYDVKM. DNA of the CDR3: TGTGCCAGCAGAACTAGTAGCCCCTACGAGCAGTACTTC. Its protein product is CASRTSSPYEQYF.

The chain employs TRBV10-3 and TRBJ1-4; 8 positions agree with TRBD1. Germline V gives CDR1 ENHRY, CDR2 SYGVKD. This CDR3 is 13 amino acids long. Unmatched junction bases numbered 4, after V lost 7 bases and J lost 6 bases. The CDR3 spells CAIKSDRDEKLFF. The CDR3 region has the DNA TGTGCCATCAAATCGGACAGGGATGAAAAACTGTTTTTT.

The rearrangement joins TRBV5-1 to TRBJ2-1; 7 bases are a match to TRBD2. CDR1 is SGHRS, CDR2 YFSETQ, per germline. CDR3 length equals 16 residues. After removal of 5 bases from V and 5 bases from J, the junction contained 13 bases not matched to a gene. The CDR3 nucleotides are TGCGCCAGCAGTACGGGACTAAGCCTAGTTCACAATGAGCAGTTCTTC. Translation gives CASSTGLSLVHNEQFF.

V gene TRBV5-4 combines with J gene TRBJ1-1, with D perhaps matching TRBD1 (6 bases). The CDR3 length is 15 residues. V lost 4 bases to trimming and J lost 2 bases, with 15 bases between them. CDR1 SGHNT and CDR2 YYREEE come from the germline V gene (reference sequence). In DNA form, the CDR3 reads TGTGCCAGCAGCCCTACAGGGACCGTCAACACTGAAGCTTTCTTT. Translated, it gives CASSPTGTVNTEAFF.

The genes are TRBV11-2 and TRBJ2-1; possible D gene TRBD1, 5 bases. The CDR3 spans 13 residues. The germline gives CDR1 SGHAT, CDR2 FQNNGV. Trimming left V 5 bases short and J 6 bases short, with 11 bases between. The CDR3 DNA is TGTGCCAGCAGCCAGGACACAATCAATGAGCAGTTCTTC. Residues: CASSQDTINEQFF.

The V and J genes are TRBV7-9 and TRBJ1-1; tentative D call: TRBD1 (5 bases). This CDR3 contains 13 residues. Germline CDR1 SEHNR, CDR2 FQNEAQ (reference sequence). The V end lost 5 bases, the J end lost 1 base, and 8 bases lay between the germline ends. CDR3 DNA sequence: TGTGCCAGCAGCCGACAGAGGAACACTGAAGCTTTCTTT. Its protein product is CASSRQRNTEAFF.

The CDR3 DNA reads as TGTGCCAGCAGCTTAAGTGGAGTCAAAGATACGCAGTATTTT. It is translated as CASSLSGVKDTQYF. This chain connects TRBV13 to TRBJ2-3; D uncertain. V gave up 2 bases and J gave up 5 bases, with 11 bases separating them. The germline V gene encodes CDR1 PRHDT and CDR2 FYEKMQ (reference sequence). The CDR3 extends over 14 amino acids.

This chain joins TRBV19 and TRBJ2-3, with TRBD1 matching over 8 bases. CDR1 LNHDA and CDR2 SQIVND come from the germline V gene (reference sequence). The CDR3 has 12 amino acids. Trimming at V came to 8 bases and at J to 9 bases, leaving 7 bases not matched to a gene. Here the CDR3 reads CASGQGPGTQYF. The CDR3 coding sequence is TGTGCCAGTGGACAGGGCCCGGGGACGCAGTATTTT.

The chain has TRBV5-1 and TRBJ2-7, with D uncertain. V lost 0 bases to trimming and J lost 6 bases, with 13 bases between them. In germline, CDR1 is SGHRS, CDR2 YFSETQ. This CDR3 has 14 amino acids. This CDR3 reads CASSLVSNSGEQYF. The CDR3 nucleotides read TGCGCCAGCAGCTTGGTTTCTAACTCGGGCGAGCAGTACTTC.

The J gene is TRBJ1-2, the V gene TRBV5-1, with D unresolved. The CDR3 is made up of 14 amino acids. Germline CDR1 reads SGHRS; CDR2 reads YFSETQ. Between the trimmed V and J ends, which lost 4 bases and 4 bases, there was a span of 14 bases. Here the CDR3 reads CASSPKEWVYGYTF. The CDR3 DNA sequence: TGCGCCAGCAGCCCCAAGGAGTGGGTCTATGGCTACACCTTC.

The chain employs TRBV5-5 and TRBJ1-2; D possibly corresponds to TRBD1 (5 bases). The germline V gene encodes CDR1 SGHKS and CDR2 YYEKEE (reference sequence). The CDR3 loop spans 15 amino acids. The V gene lost 0 bases and the J gene lost 4 bases, with 13 bases spanning the gap. CDR3 in amino acids: CASSLVLDSAYGYTF. DNA for the CDR3: TGTGCCAGCAGCTTGGTCCTTGACAGCGCCTATGGCTACACCTTC.

The chain joins TRBV7-2 to TRBJ1-5; perhaps TRBD1 as D (5 bases). Germline values: CDR1 SGHTA, CDR2 FQGNSA. Trimming took 1 base from V and 2 from J, leaving 9 bases between them. The CDR3 runs to 15 residues. In DNA, the CDR3 is TGTGCCAGCAGCTTAGGCAGGGCGGGCAATCAGCCCCAGCATTTT. Amino acid sequence: CASSLGRAGNQPQHF. Full variable domain (outside the CDR3, taken from reference TRBV7-2 and TRBJ1-5): GAGVSQSPSNKVTEKGKDVELRCDPISGHTALYWYRQSLGQGLEFLIYFQGNSAPDKSGLPSDRFSAERTGGSVSTLTIQRTQQEDSAVYLCASSLGRAGNQPQHFGDGTRLSIL.

V and J are TRBV6-1 and TRBJ2-3; D unresolved. The germline gives CDR1 MNHNS, CDR2 SASEGT. The V end was cut by 4 bases, the J end by 2 bases, with 1 base between. The CDR3 has 11 amino acids. The chain's CDR3 is CASSVTDTQYF. CDR3 DNA sequence: TGTGCCAGCAGTGTCACAGATACGCAGTATTTT.

V usage is TRBV5-4 and J usage is TRBJ2-1; D is ambiguous. Germline values: CDR1 SGHNT, CDR2 YYREEE (reference sequence). V gave up 5 bases and J gave up 6 bases, with 15 bases separating them. This CDR3 contains 14 residues. CDR3 sequence (DNA): TGTGCCAGCAGTACCGCGCAAACGGGCAATGAGCAGTTCTTC. Residues: CASSTAQTGNEQFF.

The chain couples TRBV28 to TRBJ2-1; TRBD2 matches 8 bases. V gave up 6 bases and J gave up 0 bases; unmatched junction bases: 7. Looked up from germline, CDR1 is MDHEN and CDR2 is SYDVKM. CDR3 length: 16 amino acids. CDR3 nucleotide sequence: TGTGCCAGCAGCTCCCTTCTAGCGGGCTCCTACAATGAGCAGTTCTTC. Encoded protein: CASSSLLAGSYNEQFF.

This chain joins TRBV5-1 and TRBJ2-2; D call uncertain. Germline CDR1 and CDR2: SGHRS and YFSETQ. The CDR3 is made up of 14 amino acids. Trimming took off 5 bases at V and 2 bases at J, with 10 bases between the two ends. For the CDR3, the DNA is TGCGCCAGCAGTCCAACCTCAAACACCGGGGAGCTGTTTTTT. As protein: CASSPTSNTGELFF.